This TCR beta chain stems from a study of T cell changes during pregnancy in multiple sclerosis. Assay: immunoSEQ multiplex PCR; the TCRdb copy retains only in-frame clones and omits some. The sample carries about 68,000 clones, about 91% recorded once. The CDR3 spans 15 residues. Per germline, CDR1 KGHSH and CDR2 LQKENI. V was trimmed by 2 bases and J by 2 bases, leaving 13 bases between them. The J gene is TRBJ2-7, the V gene TRBV18, with D possibly matching TRBD1 (6 bases). This clonotype was obtained from a female donor in good health, enrolled as a control in a pregnancy study. This specimen consisted of peripheral blood, obtained in the second trimester of pregnancy. The CDR3 is CASSPLADRAYEQYF. The CDR3 coding sequence is TGTGCCAGCTCACCATTGGCGGACAGAGCCTACGAGCAGTACTTC.